Following are 25 T cell receptor beta chains from one sample sequenced in a study of blood T cell repertoires in COVID-19 (dated by TCRdb to the early 2020s). Libraries were prepared through the immunoSEQ multiplex PCR assay. TCRdb took this table from immuneACCESS and kept in-frame rearrangements with V and J called. Such tables lack part of the clones; where checked against another copy, unresolved V genes explain under half of the gap, and the rest is unexplained. The sample has fewer than 500,000 clones on record, roughly nine tenths of them singletons. The ten biggest clones cover 1.1% of the sample. Sequencing input: PBMCs or T cells enriched from blood (not recorded which). The source of these receptors is a man aged 30-40 years who had recovered from COVID-19.

The chain employs TRBV2 and TRBJ2-1, with 10 bases identical to TRBD2. The CDR3 has 15 amino acids. Trimming removed 6 bases from V and 8 bases from J; junction bases left unmatched: 10. Germline values: CDR1 SNHLY, CDR2 FYNNEI. This CDR3 is CASRPTTSGIYEQFF. CDR3 bases: TGTGCCAGCAGGCCCACAACTAGCGGGATTTATGAGCAGTTCTTC.

The V gene is TRBV5-1, the J gene TRBJ2-5, with 12 bases matching TRBD2. Germline CDR1 is SGHRS and CDR2 is YFSETQ. The junction had 8 bases not matched to a gene; V was cut back by 4 bases and J by 4 bases. This CDR3 contains 16 residues. The CDR3: CASSKRTSGIPETQYF. The CDR3 DNA follows: TGCGCCAGCAGCAAAAGGACTAGCGGGATTCCAGAGACCCAGTACTTC.

V is TRBV6-5 and J is TRBJ1-5; the D is unclear. The ends were cut back, 5 bases at V and 0 bases at J, with 8 bases in the middle. The CDR3 length is 14 residues. CDR1 is MNHEY and CDR2 is SVGAGI in the germline V gene. CDR3 sequence reads: CASSTEYSNQPQHF. CDR3 in DNA: TGTGCCAGCAGTACAGAGTATAGCAATCAGCCCCAGCATTTT.

The chain carries TRBV19 and TRBJ2-3, with D possibly matching TRBD1 (6 bases). Per germline, CDR1 LNHDA and CDR2 SQIVND (reference sequence). The CDR3 runs to 13 residues. Trimming pared 7 bases from V and 5 bases from J, leaving 13 bases between. Here the CDR3 reads CASTQDSGDTQYF. The CDR3 DNA reads TGTGCCAGTACCCAGGACAGCGGAGATACGCAGTATTTT.

The J gene is TRBJ1-2, the V gene TRBV7-2; TRBD1 agrees at 8 bases. Per the germline V gene, CDR1 is SGHTA and CDR2 is FQGNSA. Trimming cost V 1 base and J 4 bases; bases outside gene matches: 8. The CDR3 covers 16 residues. CDR3 sequence reads: CASSLGPGGKGYGYTF. For the CDR3, the DNA is TGTGCCAGCAGCTTAGGCCCAGGGGGCAAAGGCTATGGCTACACCTTC.

The CDR3 DNA sequence: TGTGCCAGCAGTTTATTTTCTGCGGGCCAGTCCTACGAGCAGTACTTC. Residues: CASSLFSAGQSYEQYF. The chain links TRBV28 to TRBJ2-7; tentatively, D is TRBD2 (5 bases). The CDR3 contains 16 residues. V was cut by 1 base and J by 1 base, with 14 bases left in between. Germline V lookup: CDR1 MDHEN, CDR2 SYDVKM. Drawing the rest from reference TRBV28 and TRBJ2-7, the complete variable domain is DVKVTQSSRYLVKRTGEKVFLECVQDMDHENMFWYRQDPGLGLRLIYFSYDVKMKEKGDIPEGYSVSREKKERFSLILESASTNQTSMYLCASSLFSAGQSYEQYFGPGTRLTVT.

The genes are TRBV10-1 and TRBJ2-5, with TRBD2 matching 11 bases. Germline values: CDR1 WNHNN, CDR2 SYGVQD (reference sequence). The CDR3 runs 15 residues. The V segment lost 9 bases and the J segment 9 bases; nucleotides outside the gene matches: 15. The CDR3 DNA follows: TGCGCCAGATCTAGTCGGGCTAGCGGGAGGACGGCCCAGTACTTC. Protein product: CARSSRASGRTAQYF.

The rearrangement links TRBV27 to TRBJ1-2; a possible D gene is TRBD1 (6 bases). The CDR3 is 16 amino acids. V shed 6 bases and J shed 8 bases, with 25 bases lying between them. The germline gives CDR1 MNHEY, CDR2 SMNVEV (reference sequence). The CDR3 DNA sequence: TGTGCCAGCAGCCCTTTACAGGTCGGACAGCGTGAGGGCTACACCTTC. It encodes CASSPLQVGQREGYTF.

The chain joins TRBV2 to TRBJ1-1; TRBD1 might be the D (5 bases). Per germline, CDR1 SNHLY and CDR2 FYNNEI. V lost 6 bases and J 1 base, leaving 9 bases between the germline ends. This CDR3 spans 13 amino acids. CDR3 in amino acids: CASSLGQNTEAFF. DNA for the CDR3: TGTGCCAGCAGCCTAGGACAGAACACTGAAGCTTTCTTT.

V usage is TRBV19 and J usage is TRBJ2-3, with 15 bases that match TRBD2. Germline-derived CDR1 and CDR2 are LNHDA and SQIVND (reference sequence). V gave up 3 bases and J gave up 6 bases; unmatched junction bases: 10. The CDR3 sequence is 18 residues long. This CDR3 is CASSIRLGLAGGPDTQYF. In DNA form, the CDR3 reads TGTGCCAGTAGTATCCGACTGGGACTAGCGGGAGGACCGGATACGCAGTATTTT.

Of note for this clone: At the DNA level, this CDR3 is encoded by other sequences in the same sample as well. The V call is TRBV28, the J call TRBJ1-5, with a possible D match to TRBD1 (5 bases). There are 13 residues in the CDR3. V lost 9 bases and J lost 4, with 13 bases in between. Germline V lookup: CDR1 MDHEN, CDR2 SYDVKM. The CDR3 DNA reads TGTGCCAGTAAGGGGCAGGGTAATCAGCCCCAGCATTTT. It encodes CASKGQGNQPQHF. Drawing the rest from reference TRBV28 and TRBJ1-5, the complete variable domain is DVKVTQSSRYLVKRTGEKVFLECVQDMDHENMFWYRQDPGLGLRLIYFSYDVKMKEKGDIPEGYSVSREKKERFSLILESASTNQTSMYLCASKGQGNQPQHFGDGTRLSIL.

The genes are TRBV19 and TRBJ1-6; D call uncertain. The CDR3 loop spans 13 amino acids. Trimming removed 5 bases at V and 7 bases at J, with 9 bases between. Per the germline V gene, CDR1 is LNHDA and CDR2 is SQIVND (reference sequence). CDR3 residues: CASSAAENSPLHF. The CDR3 bases are TGTGCCAGTAGTGCGGCGGAGAATTCACCCCTCCACTTT.

In its sample, this clone was seen once. V usage is TRBV7-9 and J usage is TRBJ1-5, with 7 bases fitting TRBD1. J lost 4 bases, V lost 6 bases, and 6 bases had no gene match. The germline CDR1 and CDR2 sequences are SEHNR and FQNEAQ (reference sequence). The CDR3 is made up of 14 amino acids. The DNA for the CDR3 is TGTGCCAGCAGTCCGACAGGGCTAAATCAGCCCCAGCATTTT. It specifies CASSPTGLNQPQHF.

The chain carries TRBV30 and TRBJ1-1; 8 bases map to TRBD1. Trimming took 1 base from V and 1 from J; bases not matched to a gene: 5. This CDR3 is built from 15 residues. The germline V gene encodes CDR1 GTSNPN and CDR2 SVGIG (reference sequence). DNA for the CDR3: TGTGCCTGGAGTGGGACAGGGAAAGGGAACACTGAAGCTTTCTTT. Its translation: CAWSGTGKGNTEAFF.

The V and J genes are TRBV27 and TRBJ1-6; tentative D call: TRBD1 (6 bases). This CDR3 has 13 residues. V was shortened by 6 bases and J by 10 bases, with 13 bases between the two germline ends. The germline V gene encodes CDR1 MNHEY and CDR2 SMNVEV (reference sequence). The chain's CDR3 is CASRPTGGSPLHF. The CDR3 nucleotides read TGTGCCAGCAGACCGACAGGAGGCTCACCCCTCCACTTT.

The chain has TRBV10-2 and TRBJ2-3; 7 bases align to TRBD2. After removal of 4 bases from V and 5 bases from J, the junction contained 12 bases not matched to a gene. This CDR3 comprises 16 residues. Germline CDR1 and CDR2: WSHSY and SAAADI. CDR3 nucleotides: TGCGCCAGCAGTGCGGACGGGAGGACTGACTTAGATACGCAGTATTTT. It specifies CASSADGRTDLDTQYF.

CDR3 sequence: CASSSGQAGANVLTF. CDR3 DNA: TGTGCCAGCAGTTCAGGACAAGCCGGGGCCAACGTCCTGACTTTC. This sequence joins TRBV28 and TRBJ2-6, with D tentatively TRBD1 (5 bases). The ends were cut back, 4 bases at V and 4 bases at J, with 11 bases in the middle. The germline V gene has CDR1 MDHEN and CDR2 SYDVKM. CDR3 length: 15 amino acids.

This sequence joins TRBV30 and TRBJ1-1; no clear D gene. The CDR3 consists of 16 residues. Per germline, CDR1 GTSNPN and CDR2 SVGIG (reference sequence). V was clipped by 3 bases and J by 0 bases, with 17 bases between them. The CDR3 sequence: CAWSVGFGSMNTEAFF. The CDR3 DNA is TGTGCCTGGAGCGTAGGGTTTGGGAGTATGAACACTGAAGCTTTCTTT.

The V gene is TRBV10-3, the J gene TRBJ2-5; 14 bases fit TRBD2. Germline CDR1 is ENHRY and CDR2 is SYGVKD. There are 16 residues in the CDR3. Trimming at V came to 6 bases and at J to 5 bases, leaving 8 bases not matched to a gene. Written as DNA, the CDR3 is TGTGCCATCAGGGACGGGACTAGCGGGAGCAGGGAGACCCAGTACTTC. Translation: CAIRDGTSGSRETQYF.

The table lists this clone with a count of one. The chain has TRBV28 and TRBJ1-3, with D possibly being TRBD1 (5 bases). CDR3 length: 13 residues. Germline CDR1 MDHEN, CDR2 SYDVKM. The ends were cut back, 10 bases at V and 7 bases at J, with 17 bases in the middle. The CDR3 here is CAIESAGVNTIYF. In DNA form, the CDR3 reads TGTGCCATCGAATCCGCGGGGGTGAACACCATATATTTT.

This chain joins TRBV27 and TRBJ2-2; 7 bases are shared with TRBD2. CDR3 length equals 16 residues. Germline assignment: CDR1 MNHEY and CDR2 SMNVEV (reference sequence). V trimming: 2 bases; J trimming: 8 bases; junction bases outside the gene matches: 11. CDR3 sequence reads: CASSLNGLDVVGELFF. CDR3 coding DNA: TGTGCCAGCAGTTTAAATGGACTAGATGTGGTTGGGGAGCTGTTTTTT.

The CDR3 spells CASSLSLMQGSYEQYF. The CDR3 bases are TGTGCCAGCAGCCTGTCGTTGATGCAGGGTTCCTACGAGCAGTACTTC. The rearrangement uses TRBV7-9 and TRBJ2-7; TRBD1 is a possible D gene (5 bases). The V end lost 5 bases, the J end lost 1 base, and 18 bases lay between the germline ends. The CDR3 loop spans 16 amino acids. Looked up from germline, CDR1 is SEHNR and CDR2 is FQNEAQ (reference sequence).

The gene calls are TRBV24-1 and TRBJ2-3, with 10 bases lining up with TRBD2. Losses at the gene ends were 3 bases for V and 4 bases for J; bases not matched to a gene: 3. The CDR3 has 15 residues. The germline V gene encodes CDR1 KGHDR and CDR2 SFDVKD. The DNA for the CDR3 is TGTGCCACCAGTGATGCTAGCGGGAGTTCAGATACGCAGTATTTT. Its translation is CATSDASGSSDTQYF.

J is TRBJ2-7 and V is TRBV2; D might be TRBD2 (6 bases). V gave up 5 bases and J gave up 0 bases, with 20 bases separating them. From germline, CDR1 is SNHLY and CDR2 FYNNEI. CDR3 length: 17 amino acids. The CDR3 coding sequence is TGTGCCAGCAGTCAAAAAATAATAGCGACTAGCTCCTACGAGCAGTACTTC. This translates into CASSQKIIATSSYEQYF.

As to this clone: Mismatch with germline at one junction end may stem from a read error. In nucleotides, the CDR3 is TGTGCCAGCAGCCAAGTGGGTGGGGCTAGCGGGAGCCTTTTT. Residues: CASSQVGGASGSLF. The chain is built from TRBV3-1 (or the pseudogene TRBV3-2) and TRBJ2-3, with TRBD2 identical over 10 bases. Looked up from germline, CDR1 is LGHDT and CDR2 is YNNKEL (reference sequence). This CDR3 region has 14 residues.